The TCR beta chain described here comes from a study of technical replicates of blood from a few donors. There are 16 residues in the CDR3. Germline trimming cut 7 bases from V and 5 bases from J; bases unmatched to any gene: 14. Germline V lookup: CDR1 MNHEY, CDR2 SMNVEV (reference sequence). Some clones are missing from TCRdb's copy, which holds only in-frame ones; the method was immunoSEQ multiplex PCR. The sample has around 97,000 clones, approximately 96% seen once; the top ten hold about 0.35%. The sample comprised T cells isolated from PBMCs. The clonotype was recovered from a human donor in good health. The chain has TRBV27 and TRBJ2-3, with 8 bases fitting TRBD2. The CDR3, as DNA: TGTGCCAGCACCGTCGGGGGTAGCGGGACCGTAGATACGCAGTATTTT. This translates into CASTVGGSGTVDTQYF.